The clone carrying this TCR beta chain has more than one count but fewer than ten. This CDR3 is 15 amino acids long. Germline values: CDR1 SGHNT, CDR2 YYREEE (reference sequence). V was trimmed by 4 bases and J by 2 bases, leaving 15 bases between them. This entry is derived from a study of blood T cell repertoires in COVID-19. Study overall: Acute and convalescent COVID-19 specimens originated in the United States, Italy and Spain. The analysed material was cDNA or gDNA that came from T cells, B-cell-depleted T cells, or PBMCs.

The method was immunoSEQ multiplex PCR; TCRdb's version includes in-frame clones alone and lacks a portion of them. The sample shows about 200,000 clones, more than 70% of them seen only once. This receptor was identified in a human donor in a cohort sampled during active COVID-19. The sequencing sample was made of peripheral blood. The chain is built from TRBV5-4 and TRBJ1-1; D possibly corresponds to TRBD1 (6 bases). CDR3 bases: TGTGCCAGCAGCCAACGACAGGAGCTAAACACTGAAGCTTTCTTT. Its translation: CASSQRQELNTEAFF.